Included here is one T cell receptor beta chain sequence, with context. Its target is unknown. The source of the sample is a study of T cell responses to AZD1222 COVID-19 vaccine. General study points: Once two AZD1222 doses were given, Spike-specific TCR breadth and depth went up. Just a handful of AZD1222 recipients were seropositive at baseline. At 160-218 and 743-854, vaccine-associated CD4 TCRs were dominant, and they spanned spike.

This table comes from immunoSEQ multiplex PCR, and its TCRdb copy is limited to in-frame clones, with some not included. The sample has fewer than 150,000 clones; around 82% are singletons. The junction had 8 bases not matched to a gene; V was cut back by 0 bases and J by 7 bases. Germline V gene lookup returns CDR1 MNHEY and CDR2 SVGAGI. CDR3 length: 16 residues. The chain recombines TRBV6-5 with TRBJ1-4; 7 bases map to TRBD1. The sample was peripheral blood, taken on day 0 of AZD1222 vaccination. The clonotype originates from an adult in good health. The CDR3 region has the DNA TGTGCCAGCAGTTACTCGAGTCGGCAGGGGGGTGAAAAACTGTTTTTT. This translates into CASSYSSRQGGEKLFF.